This T cell receptor (beta chain) was captured in a study of shared T cell receptors in the human thymus (dated by TCRdb to about 2021). As for the study more broadly: The study examined how self-reactive, shared T-cell receptor alpha chains are generated in the human thymus.

The CDR3 sequence holds 15 residues, the cysteine and phenylalanine included. Only the CDR3 region is kept as DNA, spanning 45 bases read in frame from base 1. Cut back by 5 bases and 0 bases, the V and J ends lie 14 bases apart. The germline V gene supplies CDR1 SGHAT and CDR2 FQNNGV. The method was the immunoSEQ multiplex PCR assay. TCRdb provides this immuneACCESS table in a form limited to in-frame rearrangements. Some clones are lacking; in checked studies, under half of them reflect an unresolved V gene, and why the rest are absent is not known. In all, the sample holds hundreds of thousands of clones, and around 87% of those were seen once. In total, the top ten clones hold approximately 0.0097% of the sample. Concerning this clone: It has no known antigen specificity. The record has no base qualities; no much larger clone is one base away.

The same sample was also used in a study of human thymus T cells. The second study reports: In Finland, the donors were immunologically healthy infants who were having open corrective cardiac surgery for congenital heart defects. The thymus tissue came from surgical resects taken out during corrective cardiac surgery. Biased V and J gene segment usage appeared to be present in both thymic and peripheral blood repertoires. The related research found that thymic TCR repertoires overlapped highly between unrelated individuals. The study used fewer than ten infant thymus samples plus four related peripheral blood samples to characterize TCR alpha and beta repertoires. Donor ages ranged from roughly 7 to 250 days, and the cohort comprised 5 to 7 male and two female infants. Thymocytes were mechanically released from the tissue and were stored as pellets of roughly 9-31 million cells at -70 degrees C. A QIAsymphony instrument was used to extract genomic DNA from frozen cell pellets. The immunoSEQ multiplex PCR assay was used to amplify the TCRB and TCRAD loci from a standardized quantity of quality-controlled genomic DNA. The amplicons spanned the V(D)J region and were long enough to cover the CDR3 and allow V and J genes to be identified. The commercial immunoSEQ service was used to sequence amplicons on an Illumina platform. Primer bias and sequencing errors were corrected as previously described, and TCRAD and TCRB were defined on the basis of the IMGT database. Repertoires were analysed with immunoSEQ Analyzer 3.0 and VDJTools, covering basic statistics, V/J segment usage, diversity estimates, rarefaction and pairwise overlap. Chao1, ChaoE, Efron-Thisted, Shannon and inverse Simpson indices were used to estimate diversity, which was also estimated on datasets down-sampled to the smallest sample. Repertoire overlap used strict matching of CDR3 nucleotide sequence, V gene and J gene, with Jaccard-based multidimensional scaling clustering. On average, thymus samples gave about 810,000 unique TCRB clonotypes, whereas blood samples gave about 84,000.

The clonotype originates from a boy in the first two years of life with a congenital heart defect. Donor details come from another sample of the same person, matched by shared clones. The sequence links TRBV11-2 to TRBJ2-7; possibly the D gene is TRBD1, per 6 matching bases. The sequencing input was thymocytes. The bases are TGTGCCAGCAGCGAGGACAGCCGGCCCTCCTACGAGCAGTACTTC. Its product reads: CASSEDSRPSYEQYF.